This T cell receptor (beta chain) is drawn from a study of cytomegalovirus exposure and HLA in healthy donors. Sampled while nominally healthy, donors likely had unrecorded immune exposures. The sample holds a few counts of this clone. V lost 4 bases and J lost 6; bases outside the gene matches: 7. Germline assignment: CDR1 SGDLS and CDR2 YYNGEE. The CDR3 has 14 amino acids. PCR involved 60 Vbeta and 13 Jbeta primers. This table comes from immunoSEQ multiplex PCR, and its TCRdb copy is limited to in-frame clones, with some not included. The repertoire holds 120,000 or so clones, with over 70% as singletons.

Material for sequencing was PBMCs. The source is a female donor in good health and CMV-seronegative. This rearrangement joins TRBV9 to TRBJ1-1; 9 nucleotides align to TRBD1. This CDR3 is CASSPGTGSSEAFF. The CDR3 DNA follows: TGTGCCAGCAGCCCCGGGACAGGGTCCTCTGAAGCTTTCTTT.